A single sample is the source of the 28 T cell receptor beta chains below, sequenced in a study of blood T cell repertoires in COVID-19 (TCRdb year 2020). Library construction relied on the immunoSEQ multiplex PCR assay. Here the immuneACCESS table is served through TCRdb, limited to in-frame sequences with V and J called. Missing clones are a known gap in these copies; in checked studies unresolved V genes cover under half, and the rest lacks a known reason. The sample has roughly 290,000 clones on record, roughly 88% of them singletons. Of the sample, under 2.5% falls within the top ten clones. Specimen: PBMCs or T cells enriched from blood (not recorded which). The receptors stem from a young man who had recovered from COVID-19.

The V and J genes are TRBV7-9 and TRBJ2-5; D remains ambiguous. Germline-derived CDR1 and CDR2 are SEHNR and FQNEAQ (reference sequence). Trimming took off 5 bases at V and 0 bases at J, with 7 bases between the two ends. CDR3 size: 13 residues. This chain's CDR3 is CASSPMYQETQYF. The CDR3 nucleotides read TGTGCCAGCAGCCCTATGTACCAAGAGACCCAGTACTTC.

The chain uses TRBV7-9 and TRBJ1-3; no definite D call. The CDR3 is made up of 14 amino acids. The germline V gene encodes CDR1 SEHNR and CDR2 FQNEAQ (reference sequence). V was shortened by 5 bases and J by 4 bases, with 12 bases between the two germline ends. The CDR3 is CASSASRHGNTIYF. In DNA, the CDR3 is TGTGCCAGCAGCGCTAGCCGACACGGAAACACCATATATTTT.

This chain uses TRBV10-3 with TRBJ1-5; D is perhaps TRBD1 (5 bases). This CDR3 region has 17 residues. Trimming removed 10 bases at V and 2 bases at J, with 24 bases between. Germline-derived CDR1 and CDR2 are ENHRY and SYGVKD. The CDR3 loop is CATKKGQGGGGNQPQHF. In nucleotides, the CDR3 is TGTGCCACCAAGAAGGGGCAGGGCGGTGGGGGCAATCAGCCCCAGCATTTT.

This sequence joins TRBV14 and TRBJ2-3, with D tentatively TRBD2 (6 bases). The CDR3 totals 17 residues. CDR1 SGHDN and CDR2 FVKESK come from the germline V gene. Between the trimmed V and J ends, which lost 3 bases and 6 bases, there was a span of 22 bases. The CDR3 region has the DNA TGTGCCAGCAGCCACACAACCAGAATATGGAGGGAGGATACGCAGTATTTT. Translating gives CASSHTTRIWREDTQYF.

In its sample, this clone was seen a few times. The rearrangement links TRBV6-6 to TRBJ2-2, with TRBD2 matching over 11 bases. J lost 5 bases, V lost 5 bases, and 10 bases had no gene match. The CDR3 extends over 17 amino acids. Germline V gene data show CDR1 as MNHNY and CDR2 as SVGAGI (reference sequence). The CDR3 DNA reads TGTGCCAGCAGTCTCGATTTACTAGCGGGGGAAACCGGGGAGCTGTTTTTT. This codes for CASSLDLLAGETGELFF.

The chain joins TRBV10-3 to TRBJ2-2; tentative D call: TRBD1 (5 bases). V lost 8 bases and J 5 bases, leaving 18 bases between the germline ends. Germline V lookup: CDR1 ENHRY, CDR2 SYGVKD. This CDR3 spans 15 amino acids. The CDR3 sequence is CAIGVGDQGTGELFF. The CDR3 nucleotides read TGTGCCATCGGAGTGGGTGATCAGGGTACCGGGGAGCTGTTTTTT.

V usage is TRBV6-6 and J usage is TRBJ2-5; tentative D call: TRBD1 (6 bases). Trimming removed 5 bases at V and 1 base at J, with 26 bases between. This CDR3 comprises 19 residues. Germline CDR1 MNHNY, CDR2 SVGAGI (reference sequence). CDR3: CASSHTSGQFWVTQETQYF. In nucleotides, the CDR3 is TGTGCCAGCAGTCACACCTCCGGACAGTTCTGGGTGACCCAAGAGACCCAGTACTTC.

The rearrangement joins TRBV2 to TRBJ1-2, with TRBD1 as a possible D gene (5 bases). Trimming removed 5 bases from V and 3 bases from J, with 13 bases in between. Germline CDR1 is SNHLY and CDR2 is FYNNEI. The CDR3 contains 14 residues. Written as DNA, the CDR3 is TGTGCCAGCAGTAAAGGGCAGGGTGACTATGGCTACACCTTC. Translation gives CASSKGQGDYGYTF.

The chain couples TRBV5-1 to TRBJ2-2; D is ambiguous. The CDR3 is 15 amino acids. Germline V CDR1 and CDR2: SGHRS, YFSETQ. The ends were cut back, 3 bases at V and 6 bases at J, with 15 bases in the middle. The CDR3 protein is CASSSSVLGAGELFF. The CDR3, as DNA: TGCGCCAGCAGCTCATCGGTTCTAGGAGCCGGGGAGCTGTTTTTT. Filled out from reference TRBV5-1 and TRBJ2-2, the complete variable domain reads KAGVTQTPRYLIKTRGQQVTLSCSPISGHRSVSWYQQTPGQGLQFLFEYFSETQRNKGNFPGRFSGRQFSNSRSEMNVSTLELGDSALYLCASSSSVLGAGELFFGEGSRLTVL.

There are a few counts of this clone. The chain couples TRBV7-2 to TRBJ1-2; possibly TRBD1 for D (6 bases). CDR1 is SGHTA, CDR2 FQGNSA, per germline. V shed 5 bases and J shed 4 bases, with 11 bases lying between them. The CDR3 sequence is 13 residues long. CDR3 DNA: TGTGCCAGCAGCCTGGACAGAACCTATGGCTACACCTTC. Encoded protein: CASSLDRTYGYTF.

The CDR3 spells CASSGVRTGDEKLFF. Written as DNA, the CDR3 is TGTGCCAGCAGCGGGGTTCGGACAGGGGATGAAAAACTGTTTTTT. The V call is TRBV6-5, the J call TRBJ1-4; 9 bases are a match to TRBD1. The CDR3 runs to 15 residues. Germline V lookup: CDR1 MNHEY, CDR2 SVGAGI. V gave up 6 bases and J gave up 6 bases; unmatched junction bases: 8.

The CDR3 nucleotides read TGTGCCAGCAGCCTATTGACAGGGACGGGCGAGCAGTACTTC. It codes for CASSLLTGTGEQYF. This chain joins TRBV27 and TRBJ2-7; 7 bases are a match to TRBD1. Trimming at V came to 6 bases and at J to 6 bases, leaving 11 bases not matched to a gene. Germline CDR1 is MNHEY and CDR2 is SMNVEV (reference sequence). This CDR3 is built from 14 residues.

The chain couples TRBV3-1 (or the pseudogene TRBV3-2) to TRBJ2-1; 8 bases match TRBD1. Looked up from germline, CDR1 is LGHDT and CDR2 is YNNKEL (reference sequence). The CDR3 spans 14 residues. V lost 4 bases, J lost 5 bases, and 4 bases stayed unmatched. The CDR3 here is CASSLRQGNNEQFF. CDR3 in DNA: TGTGCCAGCAGCCTCCGACAGGGGAACAATGAGCAGTTCTTC.

The chain is built from TRBV27 and TRBJ2-1; D may be TRBD2 (6 bases). Trimming took off 1 base at V and 4 bases at J, with 11 bases between the two ends. The CDR3 sequence is 15 residues long. Germline V gives CDR1 MNHEY, CDR2 SMNVEV (reference sequence). The CDR3 spells CASSLWGVVYNEQFF. The CDR3 nucleotides are TGTGCCAGCAGTTTATGGGGGGTGGTTTACAATGAGCAGTTCTTC.

This clone was detected a few times. The genes are TRBV5-1 and TRBJ2-4; 9 bases align to TRBD1. CDR1 and CDR2 from the germline V gene are SGHRS and YFSETQ. The trim removed 2 bases at V and 2 bases at J, leaving 8 bases unmatched. The CDR3 has 17 residues. CDR3 coding DNA: TGCGCCAGCAGCTTACAGGGGGCTCTAGTATCCAAAAACATTCAGTACTTC. Translated: CASSLQGALVSKNIQYF.

The chain recombines TRBV7-9 with TRBJ2-3; 9 nucleotides align to TRBD1. Trimming at V came to 5 bases and at J to 4 bases, leaving 10 bases not matched to a gene. Germline CDR1 reads SEHNR; CDR2 reads FQNEAQ (reference sequence). This CDR3 is built from 16 residues. CDR3 amino acids: CASSRRDRDFPDTQYF. CDR3 nucleotide sequence: TGTGCCAGCAGCCGACGGGACAGGGATTTCCCAGATACGCAGTATTTT.

This chain uses TRBV5-1 with TRBJ1-6; no firm D call. The germline gives CDR1 SGHRS, CDR2 YFSETQ. There are 14 residues in the CDR3. V was clipped by 0 bases and J by 3 bases, with 4 bases between them. CDR3 amino acids: CASSLAGYNSPLHF. As DNA, the CDR3 is TGCGCCAGCAGCTTGGCGGGCTATAATTCACCCCTCCACTTT.

The chain carries TRBV5-1 and TRBJ1-2; 11 nucleotides line up with TRBD1. This CDR3 contains 15 residues. CDR1 is SGHRS and CDR2 is YFSETQ in the germline V gene. V dropped 5 bases and J dropped 4; count of bases not matched to a gene: 7. The DNA of the CDR3 is TGCGCCAGCAGGGACAGGGGGCGGTCATCCTATGGCTACACCTTC. Amino acids: CASRDRGRSSYGYTF.

The chain recombines TRBV10-1 with TRBJ1-1, with D hard to call. Deletions cut 0 bases from V and 4 bases from J, with 9 bases between. There are 14 residues in the CDR3. The germline gives CDR1 WNHNN, CDR2 SYGVQD (reference sequence). CDR3 in DNA: TGCGCCAGCAGTGAGTCGAGTGCCGGCACTGAAGCTTTCTTT. Its translation: CASSESSAGTEAFF.

The rearrangement joins TRBV6-5 to TRBJ2-2, with D maybe TRBD2 (6 bases). The germline CDR1 and CDR2 sequences are MNHEY and SVGAGI. Between the trimmed V and J ends, which lost 7 bases and 2 bases, there was a span of 14 bases. The CDR3 is 15 residues long. CDR3 nucleotide sequence: TGTGCCAGCACGGGGGTAGAAGGAAACACCGGGGAGCTGTTTTTT. This gives the protein CASTGVEGNTGELFF.

The genes are TRBV3-1 (or the pseudogene TRBV3-2) and TRBJ1-1, with 9 bases matching TRBD1. V dropped 4 bases and J dropped 7; count of bases not matched to a gene: 7. The V gene's germline CDR1 is LGHDT and CDR2 YNNKEL (reference sequence). CDR3 length: 14 amino acids. Here the CDR3 reads CASSRTGGRGEAFF. The CDR3, as DNA: TGTGCCAGCAGCCGCACAGGGGGCAGGGGTGAAGCTTTCTTT.

The chain couples TRBV3-1 (or the pseudogene TRBV3-2) to TRBJ2-7, with 7 bases matching TRBD2. This CDR3 is 15 amino acids long. The germline CDR1 and CDR2 sequences are LGHDT and YNNKEL (reference sequence). V lost 1 base, J lost 3 bases, and 6 bases stayed unmatched. The CDR3 protein is CASSQGGGVGYEQYF. DNA for the CDR3: TGTGCCAGCAGCCAAGGTGGGGGGGTTGGCTACGAGCAGTACTTC.

The rearrangement links TRBV18 to TRBJ2-5; weak D call: TRBD2 (6 bases). The V gene lost 1 base and the J gene lost 4 bases, with 13 bases spanning the gap. Germline V gives CDR1 KGHSH, CDR2 LQKENI. This CDR3 is 15 amino acids long. CDR3 sequence: CASSPQSGGVETQYF. The CDR3 nucleotides read TGTGCCAGCTCACCACAGTCAGGAGGGGTAGAGACCCAGTACTTC.

The gene calls are TRBV7-2 and TRBJ1-2; 8 bases agree with TRBD1. With 4 bases clipped from V and 7 bases from J, the junction kept 5 bases outside the gene matches. Germline V lookup: CDR1 SGHTA, CDR2 FQGNSA. This CDR3 region has 13 residues. The CDR3: CASSYDRGSGYTF. CDR3 bases: TGTGCCAGCAGCTACGACAGGGGAAGTGGCTACACCTTC. The entire variable domain, with the rest obtained from reference TRBV7-2 and TRBJ1-2, is as follows: GAGVSQSPSNKVTEKGKDVELRCDPISGHTALYWYRQSLGQGLEFLIYFQGNSAPDKSGLPSDRFSAERTGGSVSTLTIQRTQQEDSAVYLCASSYDRGSGYTFGSGTRLTVV.

V is TRBV10-1 and J is TRBJ1-2; D is unresolved. The CDR3 runs 15 residues. V dropped 1 base and J dropped 4 bases, with 13 bases sitting between them. Per the germline V gene, CDR1 is WNHNN and CDR2 is SYGVQD (reference sequence). The CDR3 sequence: CASSELGGISYGYTF. The CDR3 nucleotides are TGCGCCAGCAGTGAGTTAGGCGGAATTTCCTATGGCTACACCTTC.

This clone was recorded once. The chain links TRBV30 to TRBJ2-1, with 10 bases identical to TRBD2. Germline CDR1 is GTSNPN and CDR2 is SVGIG (reference sequence). The J segment lost 6 bases and the V segment lost 0 bases, leaving 5 bases of the junction unmatched. The CDR3 loop spans 15 amino acids. As DNA, the CDR3 is TGTGCCTGGAGTGTAAAGCGGGGGGGCCTCAATGAGCAGTTCTTC. Amino acid sequence: CAWSVKRGGLNEQFF.

With respect to this clone: This clone may be a read error of a much larger clone one base away. Other DNA sequences in this specimen translate into the identical CDR3. This chain connects TRBV30 to TRBJ2-7; D unclear. The germline V and J ends were trimmed by 0 bases and 7 bases, with 7 bases remaining between them. The CDR3 consists of 11 residues. Germline V gene sequence: CDR1 GTSNPN, CDR2 SVGIG (reference sequence). CDR3 sequence reads: CAWSVIREQYF. CDR3 DNA: TGTGCCTGGAGTGTAATCCGGGAGCAGTACTTC. Together with reference TRBV30 and TRBJ2-7, the CDR3 gives the full variable domain: SQTIHQWPATLVQPVGSPLSLECTVEGTSNPNLYWYRQAAGRGLQLLFYSVGIGQISSEVPQNLSASRPQDRQFILSSKKLLLSDSGFYLCAWSVIREQYFGPGTRLTVT.

The V gene is TRBV3-1 (or the pseudogene TRBV3-2), the J gene TRBJ1-3; D remains unclear. CDR1 is LGHDT and CDR2 is YNNKEL in the germline V gene (reference sequence). V dropped 2 bases and J dropped 14 bases, with 16 bases sitting between them. This CDR3 has 13 amino acids. This CDR3 is CASSQTIGSLLYF. CDR3 nucleotide sequence: TGTGCCAGCAGCCAAACTATTGGATCCCTCTTATATTTT.